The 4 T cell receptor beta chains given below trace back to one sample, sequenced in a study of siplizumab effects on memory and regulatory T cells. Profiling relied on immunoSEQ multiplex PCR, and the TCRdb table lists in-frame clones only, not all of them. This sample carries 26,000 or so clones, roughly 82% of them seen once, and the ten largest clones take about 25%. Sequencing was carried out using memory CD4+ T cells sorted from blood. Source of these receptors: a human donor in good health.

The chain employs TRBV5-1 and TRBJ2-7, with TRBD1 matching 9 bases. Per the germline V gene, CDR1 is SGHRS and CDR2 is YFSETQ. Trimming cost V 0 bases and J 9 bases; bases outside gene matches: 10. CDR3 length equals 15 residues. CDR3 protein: CASSLAGTGNRGQYF. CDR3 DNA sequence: TGCGCCAGCAGCTTGGCCGGGACAGGGAATAGGGGGCAGTACTTC.

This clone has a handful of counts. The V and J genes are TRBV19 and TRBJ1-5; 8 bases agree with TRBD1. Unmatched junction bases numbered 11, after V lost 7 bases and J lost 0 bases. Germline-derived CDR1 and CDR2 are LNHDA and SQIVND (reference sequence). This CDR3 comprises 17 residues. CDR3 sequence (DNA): TGTGCCAGTACCCCTAGTGGGACAGGCTATAGCAATCAGCCCCAGCATTTT. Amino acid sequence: CASTPSGTGYSNQPQHF.

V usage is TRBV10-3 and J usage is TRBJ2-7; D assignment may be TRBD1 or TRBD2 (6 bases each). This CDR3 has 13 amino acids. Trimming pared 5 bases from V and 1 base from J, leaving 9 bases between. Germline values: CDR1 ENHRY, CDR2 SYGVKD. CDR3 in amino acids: CAISQGTSYEQYF. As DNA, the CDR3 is TGTGCCATCAGTCAGGGGACTTCCTACGAGCAGTACTTC.

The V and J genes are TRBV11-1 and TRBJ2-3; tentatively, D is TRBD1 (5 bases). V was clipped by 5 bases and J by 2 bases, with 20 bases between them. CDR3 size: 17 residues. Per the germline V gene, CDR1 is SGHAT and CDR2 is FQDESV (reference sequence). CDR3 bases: TGTGCCAGCAGCCGCATGGGGCCAGGGTACGACACAGATACGCAGTATTTT. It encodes CASSRMGPGYDTDTQYF.